These T cell receptor beta chains were read from a single sample in a study of blood T cell repertoires in COVID-19. Assay used: immunoSEQ multiplex PCR; TCRdb lists only in-frame clones, some missing. The repertoire holds about 140,000 clones, with 75% to 90% as singletons. The specimen was peripheral blood. These receptors all stem from a woman in her forties or fifties with acute or convalescent COVID-19. CDR3s include the opening cysteine and the closing phenylalanine or tryptophan. The D gene is left open where the match is weak. Size tells how often a clone was seen (once, few, many) or the class of an expanded clone, and some rows leave it out.

j_call: TRBJ1-2
clone_size: .
d_call: .
v_call: TRBV11-2
cdr3_nt: TGTGCCAGCAGCTTAGCGGGGACTCTAGCTAACTATGGCTACACCTTC
cdr3_aa: CASSLAGTLANYGYTF

j_call: TRBJ2-7
clone_size: .
d_call: TRBD1
v_call: TRBV9
cdr3_nt: TGTGCCAGCAGCGTAGCAGGGACAGTTTCTTCCTACGAGCAGTACTTC
cdr3_aa: CASSVAGTVSSYEQYF

j_call: TRBJ1-3
clone_size: few
d_call: .
v_call: TRBV11-2
cdr3_nt: TGTGCCAGCGGGGAGGGAGCATACACCATATATTTT
cdr3_aa: CASGEGAYTIYF

j_call: TRBJ1-1
clone_size: .
d_call: TRBD1
v_call: TRBV19
cdr3_nt: TGTGCCAGTAAGGAGACAGGGGGAACTGAAGCTTTCTTT
cdr3_aa: CASKETGGTEAFF

j_call: TRBJ1-5
clone_size: .
d_call: .
v_call: TRBV6-5
cdr3_nt: TGTGCCAGCACCCCGGCGGATAGCAATCAGCCCCAGCATTTT
cdr3_aa: CASTPADSNQPQHF

j_call: TRBJ2-3
clone_size: .
d_call: TRBD1
v_call: TRBV19
cdr3_nt: TGTGCCAGTAGTACGGGACAGTTCACAGATACGCAGTATTTT
cdr3_aa: CASSTGQFTDTQYF

j_call: TRBJ1-2
clone_size: .
d_call: .
v_call: TRBV30
cdr3_nt: TGTGCCTCAACTTACCACCGCGGGGAACGCTATGGCTACACCTTC
cdr3_aa: CASTYHRGERYGYTF

j_call: TRBJ2-1
clone_size: once
d_call: TRBD2
v_call: TRBV4-1
cdr3_nt: TGCGCCAGCAGCCAAGAGAAAGGGACTAGGGCTAACAATGAGCAGTTCTTC
cdr3_aa: CASSQEKGTRANNEQFF

j_call: TRBJ1-4
clone_size: few
d_call: .
v_call: TRBV6-5
cdr3_nt: TGTGCCAGCAGTCAGAGACAAGTTTTTGGAAAACTGTTTTTT
cdr3_aa: CASSQRQVFGKLFF

j_call: TRBJ2-5
clone_size: .
d_call: .
v_call: TRBV18
cdr3_nt: TGTGCCAGCGGCCGGGGACAAGAGACCCAGTACTTC
cdr3_aa: CASGRGQETQYF

j_call: TRBJ2-7
clone_size: few
d_call: .
v_call: TRBV10-3
cdr3_nt: TGTGCCATCAGTGAGAGTCCTAGCAGCTACGAGCAGTACTTC
cdr3_aa: CAISESPSSYEQYF

j_call: TRBJ1-2
clone_size: .
d_call: .
v_call: TRBV27
cdr3_nt: TGTGCCAGCAGTCCTTCTATGACACCGGGGTGGGGCTACACCTTC
cdr3_aa: CASSPSMTPGWGYTF

j_call: TRBJ1-2
clone_size: .
d_call: .
v_call: TRBV6-5
cdr3_nt: TGTGCCAGCACCTCCCGAGCGTCCCGGCGGGGAGGCTACACCTTC
cdr3_aa: CASTSRASRRGGYTF

j_call: TRBJ1-2
clone_size: .
d_call: .
v_call: TRBV18
cdr3_nt: TGTGCCAGCTCACAAGGAGACCGAGACTATGGCTACACCTTC
cdr3_aa: CASSQGDRDYGYTF

j_call: TRBJ1-1
clone_size: .
d_call: .
v_call: TRBV5-5
cdr3_nt: TGTGCCAGCAGCCCAGAGGGCGGTACTGAAGCTTTCTTT
cdr3_aa: CASSPEGGTEAFF

j_call: TRBJ2-7
clone_size: once
d_call: TRBD2
v_call: TRBV15
cdr3_nt: TGTGCCACCAGCCTTAGCGGGGGGTCTTCCTACGAGCAGTACTTC
cdr3_aa: CATSLSGGSSYEQYF

j_call: TRBJ2-3
clone_size: .
d_call: .
v_call: TRBV4-1
cdr3_nt: TGCGCCAGCAGCCAAACTAGCCTCCTGCAGTATTTT
cdr3_aa: CASSQTSLLQYF